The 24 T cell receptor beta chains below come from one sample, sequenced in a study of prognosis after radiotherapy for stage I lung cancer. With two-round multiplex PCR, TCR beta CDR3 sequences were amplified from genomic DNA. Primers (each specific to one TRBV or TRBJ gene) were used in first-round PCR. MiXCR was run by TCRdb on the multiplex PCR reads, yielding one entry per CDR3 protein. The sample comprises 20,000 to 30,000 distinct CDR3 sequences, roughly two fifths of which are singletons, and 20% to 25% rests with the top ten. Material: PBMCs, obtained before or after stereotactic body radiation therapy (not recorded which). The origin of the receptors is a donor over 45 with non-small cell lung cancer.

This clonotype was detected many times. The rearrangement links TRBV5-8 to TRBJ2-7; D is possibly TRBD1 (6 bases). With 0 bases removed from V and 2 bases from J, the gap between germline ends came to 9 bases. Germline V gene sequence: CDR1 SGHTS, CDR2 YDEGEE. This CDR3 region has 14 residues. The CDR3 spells CASSLGQAAYEQYF. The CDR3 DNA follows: TGTGCCAGCAGCTTGGGACAGGCGGCCTACGAGCAGTACTTC. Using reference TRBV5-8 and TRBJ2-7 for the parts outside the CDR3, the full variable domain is EAGVTQSPTHLIKTRGQQATLRCSPISGHTSVYWYQQALGLGLQFLLWYDEGEERNRGNFPPRFSGRQFPNYSSELNVNALELEDSALYLCASSLGQAAYEQYFGPGTRLTVT.

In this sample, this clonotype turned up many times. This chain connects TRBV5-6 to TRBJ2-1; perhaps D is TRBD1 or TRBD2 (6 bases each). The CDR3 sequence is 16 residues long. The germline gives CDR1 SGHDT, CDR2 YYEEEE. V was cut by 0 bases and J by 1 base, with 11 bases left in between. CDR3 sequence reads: CASSLGGATSYNEQFF. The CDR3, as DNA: TGTGCCAGCAGCTTGGGGGGGGCGACTTCCTACAATGAGCAGTTCTTC.

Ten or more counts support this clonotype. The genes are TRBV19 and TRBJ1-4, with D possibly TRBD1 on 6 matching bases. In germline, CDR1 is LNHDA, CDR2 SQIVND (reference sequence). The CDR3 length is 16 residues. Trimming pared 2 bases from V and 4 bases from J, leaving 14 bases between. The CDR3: CASSILGGPYNEKLFF. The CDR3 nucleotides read TGTGCCAGTAGTATATTGGGGGGCCCTTATAATGAAAAACTGTTTTTT. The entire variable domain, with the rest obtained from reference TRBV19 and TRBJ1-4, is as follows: DGGITQSPKYLFRKEGQNVTLSCEQNLNHDAMYWYRQDPGQGLRLIYYSQIVNDFQKGDIAEGYSVSREKKESFPLTVTSAQKNPTAFYLCASSILGGPYNEKLFFGSGTQLSVL.

CDR3 sequence: CASSSTGRDNQPQHF. CDR3 nucleotide sequence: TGTGCCAGCAGTTCGACCGGGAGGGACAATCAGCCCCAGCATTTT. The chain recombines TRBV27 with TRBJ1-5; D not certain. CDR3 length: 15 amino acids. Germline CDR1 reads MNHEY; CDR2 reads SMNVEV (reference sequence). V was clipped by 4 bases and J by 3 bases, with 13 bases between them.

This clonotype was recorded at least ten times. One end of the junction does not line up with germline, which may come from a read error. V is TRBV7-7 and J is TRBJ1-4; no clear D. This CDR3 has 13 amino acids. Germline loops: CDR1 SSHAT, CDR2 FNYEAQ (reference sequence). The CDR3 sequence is CASSQQAGEKLFF. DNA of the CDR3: TGTGCTAGCAGCCAGCAGGCGGGAGAAAAACTGTTTTTT.

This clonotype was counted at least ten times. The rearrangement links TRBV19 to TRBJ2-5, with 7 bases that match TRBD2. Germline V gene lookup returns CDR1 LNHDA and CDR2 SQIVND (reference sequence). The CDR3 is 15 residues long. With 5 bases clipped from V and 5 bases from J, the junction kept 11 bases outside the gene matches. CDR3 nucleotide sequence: TGTGCCAGTAGTCCCGGCGGGGGATTGGGCGAGACCCAGTACTTC. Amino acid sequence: CASSPGGGLGETQYF.

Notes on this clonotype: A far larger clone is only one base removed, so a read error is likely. The CDR3 here is CASSLGGSIGRKETQYF. CDR3 bases: TGTGCCAGCAGTTTGGGCGGGTCTATCGGGAGAAAAGAGACCCAGTACTTC. The chain is built from TRBV6-2 or TRBV6-3 and TRBJ2-5, with D perhaps TRBD2 (6 bases). Germline CDR1 and CDR2: MNHEY and SVGEGT. Trimming cost V 4 bases and J 3 bases, with 21 bases left between them. CDR3 length equals 17 residues.

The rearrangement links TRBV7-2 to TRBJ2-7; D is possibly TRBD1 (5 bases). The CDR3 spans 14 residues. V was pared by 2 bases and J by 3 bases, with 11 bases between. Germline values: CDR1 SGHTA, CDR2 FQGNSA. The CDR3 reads CASSLNSGHYEQYF. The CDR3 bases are TGTGCCAGCAGCTTAAATTCAGGGCACTACGAGCAGTACTTC.

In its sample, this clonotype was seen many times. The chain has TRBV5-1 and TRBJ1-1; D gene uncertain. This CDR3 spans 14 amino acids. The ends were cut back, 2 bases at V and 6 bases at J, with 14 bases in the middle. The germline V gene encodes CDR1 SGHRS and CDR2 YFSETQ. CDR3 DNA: TGCGCCAGCAGCTTTGGCCAGTCCAACGCTGAAGCTTTCTTT. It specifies CASSFGQSNAEAFF.

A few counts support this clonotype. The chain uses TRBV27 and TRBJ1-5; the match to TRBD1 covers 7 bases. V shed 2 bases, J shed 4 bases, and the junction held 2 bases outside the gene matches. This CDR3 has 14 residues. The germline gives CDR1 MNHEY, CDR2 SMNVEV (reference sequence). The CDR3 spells CASSLGTANQPQHF. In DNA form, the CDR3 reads TGTGCCAGCAGTTTAGGGACAGCGAATCAGCCCCAGCATTTT.

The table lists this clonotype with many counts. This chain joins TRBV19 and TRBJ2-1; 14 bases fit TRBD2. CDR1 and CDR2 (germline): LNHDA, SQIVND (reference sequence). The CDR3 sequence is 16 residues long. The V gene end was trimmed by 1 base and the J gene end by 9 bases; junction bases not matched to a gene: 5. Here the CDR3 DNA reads TGTGCCAGTAGTATAGCCGGGACTAGCGGGAGAGGTGAGCAGTTCTTC. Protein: CASSIAGTSGRGEQFF.

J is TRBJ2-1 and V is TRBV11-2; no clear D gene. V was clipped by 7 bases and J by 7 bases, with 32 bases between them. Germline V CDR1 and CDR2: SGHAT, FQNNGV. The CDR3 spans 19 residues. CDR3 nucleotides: TGTGCCAGCATCACCGGTACGGGTCTGGGAAGGTCTGGAACTAATGAGCAGTTCTTC. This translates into CASITGTGLGRSGTNEQFF.

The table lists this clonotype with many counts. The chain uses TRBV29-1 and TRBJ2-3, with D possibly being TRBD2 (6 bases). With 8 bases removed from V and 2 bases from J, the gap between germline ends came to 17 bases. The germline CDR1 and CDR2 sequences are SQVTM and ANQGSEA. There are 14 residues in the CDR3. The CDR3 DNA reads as TGCAGCTGCTCCCCGGGACTCCACACAGATACGCAGTATTTT. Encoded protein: CSCSPGLHTDTQYF.

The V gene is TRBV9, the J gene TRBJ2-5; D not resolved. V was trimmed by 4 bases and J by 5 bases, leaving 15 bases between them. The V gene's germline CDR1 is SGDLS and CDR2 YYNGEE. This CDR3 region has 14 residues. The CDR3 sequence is CASSRLSVPETQYF. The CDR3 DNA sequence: TGTGCCAGCAGCCGGTTATCGGTACCGGAGACCCAGTACTTC.

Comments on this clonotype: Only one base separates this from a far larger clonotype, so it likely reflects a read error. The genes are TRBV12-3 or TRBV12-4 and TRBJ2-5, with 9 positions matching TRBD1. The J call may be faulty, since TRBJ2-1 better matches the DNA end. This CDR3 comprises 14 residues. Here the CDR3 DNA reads TGTGCCAGCAGCCCGTGGACAGGGGACAATGAGCAGTTCTTC. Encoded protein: CASSPWTGDNEQFF.

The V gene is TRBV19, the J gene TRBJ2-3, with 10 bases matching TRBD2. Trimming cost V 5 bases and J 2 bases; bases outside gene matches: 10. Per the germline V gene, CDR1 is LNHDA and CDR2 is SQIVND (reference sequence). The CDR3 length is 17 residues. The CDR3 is CASSPTRLAGATDTQYF. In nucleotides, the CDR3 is TGTGCCAGTAGTCCGACCCGGCTAGCGGGGGCCACAGATACGCAGTATTTT.

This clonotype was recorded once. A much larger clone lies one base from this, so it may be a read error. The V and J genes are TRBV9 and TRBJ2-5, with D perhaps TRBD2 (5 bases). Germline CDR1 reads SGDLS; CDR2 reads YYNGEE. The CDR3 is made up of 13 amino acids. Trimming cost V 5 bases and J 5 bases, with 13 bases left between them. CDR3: CASSNSAGETQYF. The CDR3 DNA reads TGTGCCAGCAGTAATAGCGCTGGGGAGACCCAGTACTTC.

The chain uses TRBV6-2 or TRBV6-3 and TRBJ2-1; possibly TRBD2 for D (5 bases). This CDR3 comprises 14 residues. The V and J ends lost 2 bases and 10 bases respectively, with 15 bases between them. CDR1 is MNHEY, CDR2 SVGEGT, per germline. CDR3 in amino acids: CASSYTGIVNEQFF. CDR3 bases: TGTGCCAGCAGTTACACGGGAATCGTCAACGAGCAGTTCTTC.

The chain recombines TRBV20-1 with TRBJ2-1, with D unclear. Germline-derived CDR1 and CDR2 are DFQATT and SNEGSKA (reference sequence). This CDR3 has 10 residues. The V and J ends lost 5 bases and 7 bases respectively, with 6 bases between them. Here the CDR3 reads CSAVCNEQFF. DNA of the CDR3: TGCAGTGCTGTGTGTAATGAGCAGTTCTTC.

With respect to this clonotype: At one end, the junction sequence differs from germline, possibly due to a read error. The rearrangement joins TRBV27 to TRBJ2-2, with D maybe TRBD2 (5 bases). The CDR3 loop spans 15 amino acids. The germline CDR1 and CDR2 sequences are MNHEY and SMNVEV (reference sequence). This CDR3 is CASSLVGLAPGDLFF. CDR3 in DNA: TGTGCCAGCAGTTTAGTAGGTTTGGCCCCCGGGGATCTGTTTTTT.

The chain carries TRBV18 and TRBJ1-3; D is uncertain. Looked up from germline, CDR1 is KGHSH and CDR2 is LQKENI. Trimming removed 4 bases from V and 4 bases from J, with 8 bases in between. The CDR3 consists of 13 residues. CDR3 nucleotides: TGTGCCAGCTCACAGGGTGCCGGAAACACCATATATTTT. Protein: CASSQGAGNTIYF.

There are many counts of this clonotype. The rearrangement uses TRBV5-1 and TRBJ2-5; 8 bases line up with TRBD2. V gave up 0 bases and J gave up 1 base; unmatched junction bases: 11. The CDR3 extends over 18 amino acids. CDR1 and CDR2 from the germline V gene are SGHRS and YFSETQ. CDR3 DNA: TGCGCCAGCAGCTTGGCCGTCTCAGCGGGAGCGTCCCAAGAGACCCAGTACTTC. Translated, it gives CASSLAVSAGASQETQYF. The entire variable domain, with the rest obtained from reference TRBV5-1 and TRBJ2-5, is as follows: KAGVTQTPRYLIKTRGQQVTLSCSPISGHRSVSWYQQTPGQGLQFLFEYFSETQRNKGNFPGRFSGRQFSNSRSEMNVSTLELGDSALYLCASSLAVSAGASQETQYFGPGTRLLVL.

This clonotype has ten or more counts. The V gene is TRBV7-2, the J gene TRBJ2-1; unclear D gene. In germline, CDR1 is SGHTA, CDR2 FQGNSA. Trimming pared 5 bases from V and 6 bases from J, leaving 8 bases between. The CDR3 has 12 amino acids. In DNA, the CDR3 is TGTGCCAGCAGCCGCAGGATCAATGAGCAGTTCTTC. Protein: CASSRRINEQFF. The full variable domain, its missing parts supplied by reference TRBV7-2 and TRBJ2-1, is GAGVSQSPSNKVTEKGKDVELRCDPISGHTALYWYRQSLGQGLEFLIYFQGNSAPDKSGLPSDRFSAERTGGSVSTLTIQRTQQEDSAVYLCASSRRINEQFFGPGTRLTVL.

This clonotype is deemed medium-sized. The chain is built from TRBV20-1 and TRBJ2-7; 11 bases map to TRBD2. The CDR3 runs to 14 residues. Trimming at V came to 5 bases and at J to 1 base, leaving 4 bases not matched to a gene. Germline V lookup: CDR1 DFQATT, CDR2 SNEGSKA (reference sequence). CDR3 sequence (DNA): TGCAGTGCTCCCGGGACTAGCGGATCCTACGAGCAGTACTTC. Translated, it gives CSAPGTSGSYEQYF.